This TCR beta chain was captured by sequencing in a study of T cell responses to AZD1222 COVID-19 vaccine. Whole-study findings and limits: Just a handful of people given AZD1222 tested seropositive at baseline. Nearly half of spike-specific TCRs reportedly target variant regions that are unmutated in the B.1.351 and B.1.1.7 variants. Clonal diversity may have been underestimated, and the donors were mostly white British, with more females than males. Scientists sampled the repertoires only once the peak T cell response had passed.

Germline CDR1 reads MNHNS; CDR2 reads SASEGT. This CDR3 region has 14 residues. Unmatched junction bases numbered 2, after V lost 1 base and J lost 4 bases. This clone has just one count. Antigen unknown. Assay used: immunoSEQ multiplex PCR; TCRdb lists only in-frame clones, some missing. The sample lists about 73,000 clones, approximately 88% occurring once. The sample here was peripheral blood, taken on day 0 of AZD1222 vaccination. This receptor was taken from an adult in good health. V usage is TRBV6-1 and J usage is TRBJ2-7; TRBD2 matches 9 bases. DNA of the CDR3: TGTGCCAGCAGTGAAGGACTAGCGGTTTACGAGCAGTACTTC. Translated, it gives CASSEGLAVYEQYF.